These T cell receptor beta chains were read from a single sample in a study of cytomegalovirus exposure and HLA in healthy donors. Sequencing was performed with immunoSEQ multiplex PCR; in TCRdb, only in-frame clones are kept and a portion is missing. Of approximately 140,000 clones in the sample, approximately 79% are singletons; the top ten hold about 6.9%. The specimen sequenced was PBMCs. All receptors derive from a woman in her 40s in good health and CMV-seropositive. Each CDR3 is given with its conserved first and last residue. D genes are given only for firm matches. The size of a clone is reported for some rows only, either as once, few or many, or as a class for expanded clones.

J gene | D gene | clone size | V gene | CDR3 protein
TRBJ1-1 | NA | few | TRBV7-9 | CASSLGEPRNTEAFF
TRBJ1-3 | TRBD1 | NA | TRBV10-3 | CAISETGGRGSGNTIYF
TRBJ1-1 | TRBD1 | few | TRBV6-5 | CASRGTGLTEAFF
TRBJ1-2 | NA | NA | TRBV23-1 | CASSQSKVQLINYGYTF
TRBJ2-6 | TRBD1 | NA | TRBV2 | CASSDGQGTAGANVLTF
TRBJ1-1 | NA | few | TRBV2 | CASTFSNTEAFF
TRBJ1-5 | NA | few | TRBV19 | CASSPADSNQPQHF
TRBJ1-4 | NA | NA | TRBV5-4 | CASSLQQPNEKLFF
TRBJ2-5 | NA | few | TRBV9 | CASSASGVKETQYF
TRBJ1-6 | TRBD1 | NA | TRBV30 | CAWTSPRGQGGCPLHF
TRBJ2-3 | TRBD1 | NA | TRBV12-5 | CASGIQGKDTQYF
TRBJ1-4 | NA | few | TRBV19 | CASSIQAAREKLFF
TRBJ2-7 | NA | NA | TRBV5-4 | CASRGQNSYEQYF
TRBJ2-4 | NA | NA | TRBV11-2 | CASSLGAGVSIQYF
TRBJ1-1 | NA | few | TRBV30 | CAWSGGVDTEAFF
NA | NA | NA | TRBV7-6 | CASSLGAGYEQYF
TRBJ2-7 | NA | NA | TRBV27 | CASSLNPTGTYEQYF